This TCR beta chain was sequenced during a study of T cell responses to AZD1222 COVID-19 vaccine. The method was immunoSEQ multiplex PCR; TCRdb's version includes in-frame clones alone and lacks a portion of them. Here the sample spans about 110,000 clones, more than 70% being singletons. This clone was seen more than once but under ten times. The antigen remains undetermined. The study, taken as a whole, reports: It was only after the peak T cell response that any repertoires were sampled. White British ancestry dominated among donors, who included more females, and clonal diversity was possibly underestimated.

Sample: peripheral blood, taken on day 0 of AZD1222 vaccination. The sequence came from an adult in good health.

The CDR3 protein is CASSLGEANYGYTF. In DNA form, the CDR3 reads TGTGCCAGCAGCTTAGGGGAGGCTAACTATGGCTACACCTTC. The V call is TRBV7-9, the J call TRBJ1-2; no firm D call. The CDR3 runs 14 residues. Germline values: CDR1 SEHNR, CDR2 FQNEAQ (reference sequence). V dropped 1 base and J dropped 0 bases, with 6 bases sitting between them.